Included here is one T cell receptor beta chain sequence, with context. The data are from a study of OX40 agonist ivuxolimab in advanced cancers. Generated by immunoSEQ multiplex PCR, the TCRdb table keeps only in-frame clones and is missing some. The table has 90,000 to 100,000 clones, around 83% seen once. V was shortened by 6 bases and J by 0 bases, with 18 bases between the two germline ends. Germline CDR1 MNHNS, CDR2 SASEGT. The CDR3 runs to 17 residues. Sequencing was performed on CD4+ or CD8+ T cells sorted from blood, taken in a trial of the OX40 agonist ivuxolimab. This TCR was recovered from an adult with an advanced solid tumor such as melanoma, head and neck, liver or kidney cancer. The V and J genes are TRBV6-1 and TRBJ1-3; D is undetermined. CDR3 DNA sequence: TGTGCCAGCAGCGAATCTCTGAGGGCCATCTCTGGAAACACCATATATTTT. It is translated as CASSESLRAISGNTIYF.